This is a list of T cell receptor beta chains from one sample in a study of beta chain features in type 1 diabetes. Sequenced by immunoSEQ multiplex PCR; TCRdb stores in-frame clones only, minus some. The sample has 350,000 or so clones, around 20% seen once. The sequenced sample consisted of naive CD4+ T cells from blood. The receptors derive from a woman aged 18-29 years in good health. Each CDR3 is given with its conserved first and last residue. The D gene is left open where the match is weak. A clone size is listed for some rows: how often the clone was seen (once, few, many), or a class if it is expanded.

D gene	V gene	clone size	J gene	CDR3 length	CDR3 DNA	CDR3 protein
-	TRBV19	-	TRBJ2-7	13	TGTGCCAGTAGTCGTCTTGGGGGGTACGAGCAGTACTTC	CASSRLGGYEQYF
-	TRBV10-3	few	TRBJ2-3	16	TGTGCCATCAGTGAGTCCCGGGCAGGGGGCACAGATACGCAGTATTTT	CAISESRAGGTDTQYF
TRBD1	TRBV7-2	-	TRBJ1-5	14	TGTGCCAGCAGCTTACAGGGGGGTGACCAGCCCCAGCATTTT	CASSLQGGDQPQHF
-	TRBV5-6	few	TRBJ2-7	14	TGTGCCAGCAGCCATGGACAGTACGCCTACGAGCAGTACTTC	CASSHGQYAYEQYF
TRBD2	TRBV18	-	TRBJ2-1	11	TGTGCGGCGGGAGTTGAGTATGAGCAGTTCTTC	CAAGVEYEQFF
-	TRBV27	few	TRBJ2-2	13	TGTGCCAGCAGTTCGGCGGCCCCCGGGGAGCTGTTTTTT	CASSSAAPGELFF
-	TRBV7-9	-	TRBJ1-2	12	TGTGCCAGCAGCCCACAGGGCTATGGCTACACCTTC	CASSPQGYGYTF
-	TRBV18	few	TRBJ1-2	14	TGTGCCAGCTCACCACCGGGGGAGGACTATGGCTACACCTTC	CASSPPGEDYGYTF
-	TRBV7-9	few	TRBJ2-1	13	TGTGCCAGCAGCTTTTCGGAGCGACATGAGCAGTTCTTC	CASSFSERHEQFF
-	TRBV5-5	-	TRBJ2-7	15	TGTGCCAGCAGCCTAACCGGGAATTCTGGTCTCGAGCAGTACTTC	CASSLTGNSGLEQYF
-	TRBV7-9	-	TRBJ1-5	15	TGTGCCAGCAGCGAACCCGGGGGGAGCAATCAGCCCCAGCATTTT	CASSEPGGSNQPQHF
-	TRBV5-6	-	TRBJ1-2	14	TGTGCCAGCAGCTTTACAGGAGCTAACTATGGCTACACCTTC	CASSFTGANYGYTF
TRBD1	TRBV7-9	-	TRBJ2-7	15	TGTGCCAGCAGCTCTCCTACAGGGGGCTTCGACGAGCAGTACTTC	CASSSPTGGFDEQYF
-	TRBV5-1	-	TRBJ2-7	14	TGCGCCAGCAGCTTGGCCGGGAGCTCCTACGAGCAGTACTTC	CASSLAGSSYEQYF
TRBD1	TRBV2	-	TRBJ2-7	13	TGTGCCAGCAGTGCAGGGGGCGGTTACGAGCAGTACTTC	CASSAGGGYEQYF
TRBD1	TRBV5-1	few	TRBJ2-6	16	TGCGCCAGCAGGCAAGAGGGGGCGCACGGGGCCAACGTCCTGACTTTC	CASRQEGAHGANVLTF
TRBD1	TRBV5-1	-	TRBJ2-5	15	TGCGCCAGCAGCTTGCAGGACAGGGTGCAAGAGACCCAGTACTTC	CASSLQDRVQETQYF
-	TRBV4-1	-	TRBJ2-7	15	TGCGCCAGCAGCCTCTTGCCCGGGACAATCTACGAGCAGTACTTC	CASSLLPGTIYEQYF
TRBD2	TRBV5-4	-	TRBJ2-3	16	TGTGCCAGCAGCTTAGGCCTAGCGGGCGTCTCAGATACGCAGTATTTT	CASSLGLAGVSDTQYF
TRBD1	TRBV6-5	-	TRBJ1-2	13	TGTGCCAGTGCGGGACAGTTAAACTATGGCTACACCTTC	CASAGQLNYGYTF
TRBD1	TRBV29-1	-	TRBJ1-1	16	TGCAGCGTGTCGTTGGGGACAGCTAGCATGAACACTGAAGCTTTCTTT	CSVSLGTASMNTEAFF
TRBD1	TRBV5-1	-	TRBJ2-1	14	TGCGCCAGCGCATCCGGGACAGGGCTAGATGAGCAGTTCTTC	CASASGTGLDEQFF
-	TRBV13	few	TRBJ2-1	14	TGTGCCAGCAGCTTAGTCGGGTGGAGAAATGAGCAGTTCTTC	CASSLVGWRNEQFF
TRBD1	TRBV5-6	-	TRBJ1-2	15	TGTGCCAGCAGCCGGGGGTGGACAGGGGGCTATGGCTACACCTTC	CASSRGWTGGYGYTF
TRBD1	TRBV14	-	TRBJ1-6	15	TGTGCCAGCAGCCAAGACGGGACAGGGAATTCACCCCTCCACTTT	CASSQDGTGNSPLHF
TRBD1	TRBV7-2	-	TRBJ2-1	15	TGTGCCAGCAGCAAACCCGGGACAGGGACCAATGAGCAGTTCTTC	CASSKPGTGTNEQFF
-	TRBV6-1	-	TRBJ1-2	10	TGTGCCACTATCATCCGTGGCTACACCTTC	CATIIRGYTF
TRBD2	TRBV13	few	TRBJ2-1	13	TGTGCCAGCAGCCAGGATCGGGGGGATGAGCAGTTCTTC	CASSQDRGDEQFF
-	TRBV5-8	-	TRBJ1-5	13	TGTGCCAGCAGCTTGGACAGAGATCAGCCCCAGCATTTT	CASSLDRDQPQHF
TRBD2	TRBV29-1	-	TRBJ2-1	15	TGCAGCTCTCTCCGGGGGGCTAGCGGGTACAATGAGCAGTTCTTC	CSSLRGASGYNEQFF
-	TRBV11-1	-	TRBJ1-5	13	TGTGCCAGCAGTCCGAGCGAGGATCAGCCCCAGCATTTT	CASSPSEDQPQHF
TRBD1	TRBV5-6	-	TRBJ2-3	15	TGTGCCAGCAGCCACGGACAGGGCTCTACGGATACGCAGTATTTT	CASSHGQGSTDTQYF
-	TRBV19	-	TRBJ1-1	12	TGTGCCAGTAGCCGGGAGAACACTGAAGCTTTCTTT	CASSRENTEAFF